The present T cell receptor beta chain was sequenced within a study of T-cell reconstitution after alpha-beta-depleted transplantation in children. In regard to this clonotype: The germline gene is not matched at one end of the junction; a read error may be the cause.

This CDR3 region has 16 residues. Germline CDR1 and CDR2: SGDLS and YYNGEE. Unique molecular identifiers were incorporated when the TCRbeta library was constructed. TCRdb fed the PCR reads into MiXCR, producing one record per CDR3 protein. The sample includes approximately 230,000 distinct CDR3 sequences, roughly 24% of them seen just once. This TCR derives from a girl aged 2 to 9 with Fanconi anemia, due to receive a stem cell transplant. Source: PBMCs, taken before TCRalphabeta/CD19-depleted stem cell transplant. V gene TRBV9 combines with J gene TRBJ2-1; D gene unclear. The CDR3 sequence is CASRVELVGKYNEQFF. The CDR3 DNA is TGTGCCAGCCGCGTAGAGCTGGTGGGGAAATACAATGAGCAGTTCTTC.